The rows below give T cell receptor beta chains drawn from one sample of a study of beta chain features in type 1 diabetes. The assay was immunoSEQ multiplex PCR, and TCRdb's table has in-frame clones only and misses some. The sample carries about 710,000 clones, about 14% recorded once. The sample was naive CD4+ T cells from blood. These receptors all come from a man aged 18 to 30 with type 1 diabetes. The CDR3 runs from the conserved cysteine through the conserved F or W. Each record gives: clone size, V gene, J gene, CDR3 length, D gene, CDR3 protein, CDR3 DNA. The D gene is left open where the match is weak. Expanded clones get a size class; other rows say once, few or many, or leave the size out.

few	TRBV30	TRBJ2-3	12	.	CAWSVTTDTQYF	TGTGCCTGGAGTGTCACTACAGATACGCAGTATTTT
few	TRBV19	TRBJ2-2	16	TRBD1	CASSIPGQGNTGELFF	TGTGCCAGTAGTATCCCGGGACAGGGGAACACCGGGGAGCTGTTTTTT
.	TRBV5-4	TRBJ2-3	15	.	CASSEGGPRTDTQYF	TGTGCCAGCAGCGAGGGCGGGCCCCGCACAGATACGCAGTATTTT
few	TRBV7-9	TRBJ2-1	15	.	CASSPPAEGYNEQFF	TGTGCCAGCAGCCCACCTGCCGAGGGTTACAATGAGCAGTTCTTC
.	TRBV5-1	TRBJ2-5	13	.	CASSGQAQETQYF	TGCGCCAGCAGTGGGCAGGCGCAAGAGACCCAGTACTTC
.	TRBV7-3	TRBJ1-3	15	.	CASSSTSDPGNTIYF	TGTGCCAGCAGCTCAACCTCCGATCCTGGAAACACCATATATTTT
few	TRBV6-5	TRBJ1-2	15	.	CASSQDPGAPYGYTF	TGTGCCAGCAGCCAGGACCCTGGGGCCCCCTATGGCTACACCTTC
.	TRBV2	TRBJ1-1	13	.	CASSLIDRTEAFF	TGTGCCAGCAGTCTTATCGACAGAACTGAAGCTTTCTTT
.	TRBV7-6	TRBJ1-2	15	.	CASSLGDLPLGGYTF	TGTGCCAGCAGTTTGGGGGATCTACCCCTCGGTGGCTACACCTTC
few	TRBV2	TRBJ1-4	14	TRBD1	CASSAQGRNEKLFF	TGTGCCAGCAGCGCACAGGGGAGGAATGAAAAACTGTTTTTT
few	TRBV30	TRBJ2-7	14	TRBD2	CAWGNSGRGPEQYF	TGTGCCTGGGGAAATAGCGGGAGGGGCCCCGAGCAGTACTTC
.	TRBV6-5	TRBJ2-7	14	.	CASSYRGRDYEQYF	TGTGCCAGCAGTTACCGGGGGCGTGACTACGAGCAGTACTTC
few	TRBV5-4	TRBJ1-5	12	.	CASSLGNQPQHF	TGTGCCAGCAGCTTGGGTAATCAGCCCCAGCATTTT
.	TRBV7-2	TRBJ2-1	13	.	CASSLQGINEQFF	TGTGCCAGCAGCTTACAGGGGATCAATGAGCAGTTCTTC
few	TRBV29-1	TRBJ2-1	14	TRBD2	CSVLAGSSYNEQFF	TGCAGCGTCCTAGCGGGAAGCTCCTACAATGAGCAGTTCTTC
.	TRBV5-1	TRBJ2-2	15	TRBD2	CASSFLSGRAGELFF	TGCGCCAGCAGCTTCCTTAGCGGGAGGGCCGGGGAGCTGTTTTTT
few	TRBV5-1	TRBJ2-3	15	TRBD2	CASSLGLADTDTQYF	TGCGCCAGCAGCTTGGGGCTAGCGGACACAGATACGCAGTATTTT
few	TRBV6-5	TRBJ2-3	15	TRBD2	CASSHGGSGADTQYF	TGTGCCAGCAGCCACGGGGGGTCCGGGGCAGATACGCAGTATTTT
.	TRBV7-2	TRBJ2-4	13	.	CASSFSLKNIQYF	TGTGCCAGCAGCTTTTCCCTTAAAAACATTCAGTACTTC
.	TRBV7-8	TRBJ2-1	13	.	CASSLLQGSEQFF	TGTGCCAGCAGCCTATTACAGGGTAGTGAGCAGTTCTTC
few	TRBV30	TRBJ1-5	14	.	CAYSGTNVNQPQHF	TGTGCCTACTCCGGGACTAACGTCAATCAGCCCCAGCATTTT
.	TRBV18	TRBJ2-7	15	TRBD1	CASSPGQGISYEQYF	TGTGCCAGCTCTCCGGGACAGGGGATCTCCTACGAGCAGTACTTC